These 11 T cell receptor beta chains share one sample of origin, sequenced in a study of regulatory T cells in long-lasting Graves disease. Time point meaning: persistent/refractory GD, antithyroid drugs over 5 years with positive TRAb. RNA from PBMCs was the source of the TCR library. Arm-PCR with iRepertoire HTBI primers amplified the CDR3 regions for these TCR beta libraries. TCRdb reprocessed the multiplex PCR reads via MiXCR and lists one record per CDR3 protein. The table lists hundreds of thousands of distinct CDR3 sequences, under 25% of them singletons. This sample comprised peripheral blood mononuclear cells (PBMCs), obtained when the disease was refractory, from a patient treated with antithyroid drugs. The source is a female donor with Graves disease.

V usage is TRBV28 and J usage is TRBJ2-7; TRBD2 matches 13 bases. The length of the CDR3 is 15 residues. Germline CDR1 reads MDHEN; CDR2 reads SYDVKM. V was clipped by 5 bases and J by 3 bases; unmatched bases: 4. The CDR3 loop reads CASSPGTSGDYEQYF. The CDR3 DNA is TGTGCCAGCAGTCCAGGGACTAGCGGGGACTACGAGCAGTACTTC.

There are many counts of this clonotype. One end of the junction is discordant with germline, which a read error may explain. V gene TRBV6-5 combines with J gene TRBJ2-2; no firm D call. The CDR3 is 13 amino acids. Looked up from germline, CDR1 is MNHEY and CDR2 is SVGAGI. The CDR3 protein is CASSYLGTGELFF. In DNA, the CDR3 is TGTGCCAGCAGCTACTTAGGGACCGGGGAGCTGTTTTTT.

Worth noting for this clonotype: A much larger clonotype is one base distant, so this may be a read error. J is TRBJ1-2 and V is TRBV12-3 or TRBV12-4; 7 nucleotides match TRBD1. V dropped 8 bases and J dropped 4; count of bases not matched to a gene: 7. This CDR3 has 13 amino acids. This CDR3 reads CASLGRDSYGYTF. Written as DNA, the CDR3 is TGTGCCAGCCTCGGACGGGACAGCTATGGCTACACCTTC.

This rearrangement joins TRBV28 to TRBJ2-2; D is tentatively TRBD1 or TRBD2 (6 bases each). Germline CDR1 and CDR2: MDHEN and SYDVKM. This CDR3 spans 15 amino acids. V was trimmed by 7 bases and J by 1 base, leaving 13 bases between them. The CDR3 region is CASTLGGRNTGELFF. In DNA form, the CDR3 reads TGTGCCAGCACCCTAGGGGGGAGGAACACCGGGGAGCTGTTTTTT. The whole variable domain, filled in from reference TRBV28 and TRBJ2-2, reads DVKVTQSSRYLVKRTGEKVFLECVQDMDHENMFWYRQDPGLGLRLIYFSYDVKMKEKGDIPEGYSVSREKKERFSLILESASTNQTSMYLCASTLGGRNTGELFFGEGSRLTVL.

This clonotype was detected many times. The rearrangement uses TRBV6-1 and TRBJ1-1; 10 bases are a match to TRBD1. V was pared by 7 bases and J by 0 bases, with 2 bases of the junction left unmatched. Germline assignment: CDR1 MNHNS and CDR2 SASEGT. This CDR3 comprises 14 residues. The CDR3: CASKTGGMNTEAFF. CDR3 nucleotides: TGTGCCAGCAAGACAGGGGGCATGAACACTGAAGCTTTCTTT.

The rearrangement uses TRBV7-3 and TRBJ2-2, with 14 bases lining up with TRBD2. The CDR3 covers 18 residues. Germline trimming cut 4 bases from V and 5 bases from J; bases unmatched to any gene: 9. CDR1 is SGHTA, CDR2 FQGTGA, per germline. The CDR3 spells CASSSRPGLAGDTGELFF. The CDR3 DNA is TGTGCCAGCAGCTCTCGACCGGGACTAGCGGGAGATACCGGGGAGCTGTTTTTT.

This clonotype was detected many times. V usage is TRBV6-1 and J usage is TRBJ1-2; a possible D gene is TRBD1 (6 bases). The CDR3 spans 13 residues. V lost 6 bases, J lost 4 bases, and 12 bases lay in between. Germline CDR1 MNHNS, CDR2 SASEGT. CDR3: CASSPTGPYGYTF. In DNA form, the CDR3 reads TGTGCCAGCAGCCCTACAGGGCCCTATGGCTACACCTTC.

In the case of this clonotype: One base away lies a much larger clone, so this may be a sequencing read error. The J gene is TRBJ1-1, the V gene TRBV3-1; TRBD1 is a possible D gene (6 bases). This CDR3 has 13 residues. Germline CDR1 and CDR2: LGHDT and YNNKEL (reference sequence). Here the CDR3 DNA reads TGTGCCCGCAGCCAGGGGTGGAACACTGAAGCTTTCTTT. It encodes CARSQGWNTEAFF.

The CDR3 here is CASIDRQGRRYLTGANVLTF. The CDR3 nucleotides are TGTGCCAGCATCGACAGGCAGGGCCGACGATATCTCACTGGGGCCAACGTCCTGACTTTC. The rearrangement joins TRBV6-2 or TRBV6-3 to TRBJ2-6; possible D gene TRBD1, 6 bases. Deletions cut 7 bases from V and 2 bases from J, with 27 bases between. The germline CDR1 and CDR2 sequences are MNHEY and SVGEGT. This CDR3 has 20 amino acids.

Comment on this clonotype: The CDR3 end shows no conserved phenylalanine or tryptophan, and so a read error is likely. This chain links TRBV12-3 or TRBV12-4 with TRBJ2-7; a weak D match, TRBD2 (5 bases). This CDR3 is 12 amino acids long. Trimming shortened V by 0 bases and J by 6 bases, and 6 bases separated the two germline ends. The CDR3 nucleotides read TGTGCCAGCAGTTTAGCCGGGGTCGAGCAGTACTAC. This translates into CASSLAGVEQYY.

As to this clonotype: This may be a read error, as it is one base from a much larger clone. The V call is TRBV2, the J call TRBJ2-7; maybe TRBD1 (6 bases). The CDR3 is 12 amino acids. The V end was cut by 4 bases, the J end by 13 bases, with 17 bases between. Germline CDR1 reads SNHLY; CDR2 reads FYNNEI. This chain's CDR3 is CASSGTPAQGYF. The CDR3 nucleotides read TGTGCCAGCAGTGGAACTCCAGCACAGGGCTACTTC.